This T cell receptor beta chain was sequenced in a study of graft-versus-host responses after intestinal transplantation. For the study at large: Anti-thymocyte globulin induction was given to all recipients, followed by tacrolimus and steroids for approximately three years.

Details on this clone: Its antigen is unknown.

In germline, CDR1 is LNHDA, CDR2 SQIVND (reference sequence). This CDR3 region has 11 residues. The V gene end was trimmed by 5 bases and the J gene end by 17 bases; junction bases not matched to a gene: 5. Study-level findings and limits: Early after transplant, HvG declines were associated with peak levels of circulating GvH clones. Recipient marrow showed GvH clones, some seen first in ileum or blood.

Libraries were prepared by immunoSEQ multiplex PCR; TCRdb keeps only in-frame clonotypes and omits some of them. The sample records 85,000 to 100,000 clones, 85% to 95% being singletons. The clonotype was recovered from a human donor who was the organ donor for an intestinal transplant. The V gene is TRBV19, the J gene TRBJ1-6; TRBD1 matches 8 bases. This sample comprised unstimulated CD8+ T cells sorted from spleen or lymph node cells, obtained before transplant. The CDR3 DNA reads TGTGCCAGTAGTGGGGACAGGAGAGTCCACTTT. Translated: CASSGDRRVHF.